This T cell receptor beta chain was recorded in a study of T cell repertoires in cytomegalovirus infection. For the study at large: CMV epitopes used comprised recently identified HLA-C-restricted ones and well-studied HLA-B-restricted ones. Public TCR beta signatures marked donors with CMV infection and the matching HLA.

TCRdb reanalysed the reads using MiXCR and keeps one entry per CDR3 protein. The sample records roughly 920,000 distinct CDR3 sequences, approximately 33% being singletons. At least ten counts were recorded for this clonotype. Antigen unknown. Whole-study findings and limits: HLA-C-restricted CMV-specific TCR beta clonotypes were dominant in the ex vivo response. Carriage of CMV together with the relevant HLA was identifiable through cumulative public TCR beta family frequency.

CDR1 is SGHVS and CDR2 is FNYEAQ in the germline V gene. The CDR3 is made up of 16 amino acids. Trimming shortened V by 5 bases and J by 4 bases, and 18 bases separated the two germline ends. This clonotype was sampled from a human donor in good health (CMV status not recorded). Some clones in this sample may be carry-over from other donors' samples. Sequencing was performed on cultured CD8+ T cells from PBMCs, taken from culture after CMV antigen stimulation. V is TRBV7-6 and J is TRBJ2-1; D unresolved. The CDR3 region is CASSPQPLDTYNEQFF. The CDR3, as DNA: TGTGCCAGCAGCCCTCAACCATTGGATACGTACAATGAGCAGTTCTTC.